This T cell receptor beta chain was documented in a study of cytomegalovirus exposure and HLA in healthy donors. In the study overall: Of all 400 or so donors who were genotyped, under 90% belonged to the Caucasian-associated ancestry cluster.

Germline CDR1 MNHEY, CDR2 SVGAGI. Trimming removed 1 base from V and 7 bases from J; junction bases left unmatched: 7. This CDR3 region has 16 residues. Study results and caveats: In a later analysis, at a false discovery rate of 0.05, about 17,000 TCR beta sequences matched HLA alleles. Some TCR beta chains (roughly 150 of them) were listed as cytomegalovirus-associated. Some V segments (TRBV6-2 and TRBV6-3 among them) were excluded as indistinguishable.

The PCR was carried out with 60 Vbeta primers and 13 Jbeta primers. TCRdb's table, derived via immunoSEQ multiplex PCR, lists solely in-frame clones and lacks some. The table has approximately 160,000 clones, around 80% seen once. For this clone: Its antigen is as yet unknown.

This receptor was taken from a male donor in good health and CMV-seronegative. This chain joins TRBV6-5 and TRBJ1-4, with 9 bases lining up with TRBD1. The sample was PBMCs. CDR3: CASSYLGTGNREKLFF. CDR3 bases: TGTGCCAGCAGTTACTTAGGGACAGGGAATCGTGAAAAACTGTTTTTT.